Reported below is one TCR beta chain. This record comes from a study of blood T cell repertoires in COVID-19. Study in general: The United States, Italy and Spain supplied acute and convalescent COVID-19 samples. T cells, B-cell-depleted T cells, or PBMCs provided the cDNA or gDNA that served as material.

Deletions cut 5 bases from V and 10 bases from J, with 13 bases between. Germline V lookup: CDR1 SGHRS, CDR2 YFSETQ. The CDR3 sequence is 12 residues long. In the original processing: The authors estimated nucleated cell counts from reference gene primer amplification. The repertoire was sequenced with immunoSEQ multiplex PCR; TCRdb's copy has only in-frame clones and lacks some. From that table come the V and J calls and clone size; the DNA was used to work out D and trimming. The table shows 65,000 to 75,000 clones, with roughly 90% occurring only once. The clonotype was recovered from a man aged 50 to 60 with acute or convalescent COVID-19. Source material: peripheral blood. The chain joins TRBV5-1 to TRBJ2-1, with a possible D match to TRBD1 (5 bases). The CDR3 spells CASRFDSQEQFF. In nucleotides, the CDR3 is TGCGCCAGCAGATTTGACAGCCAGGAGCAGTTCTTC.